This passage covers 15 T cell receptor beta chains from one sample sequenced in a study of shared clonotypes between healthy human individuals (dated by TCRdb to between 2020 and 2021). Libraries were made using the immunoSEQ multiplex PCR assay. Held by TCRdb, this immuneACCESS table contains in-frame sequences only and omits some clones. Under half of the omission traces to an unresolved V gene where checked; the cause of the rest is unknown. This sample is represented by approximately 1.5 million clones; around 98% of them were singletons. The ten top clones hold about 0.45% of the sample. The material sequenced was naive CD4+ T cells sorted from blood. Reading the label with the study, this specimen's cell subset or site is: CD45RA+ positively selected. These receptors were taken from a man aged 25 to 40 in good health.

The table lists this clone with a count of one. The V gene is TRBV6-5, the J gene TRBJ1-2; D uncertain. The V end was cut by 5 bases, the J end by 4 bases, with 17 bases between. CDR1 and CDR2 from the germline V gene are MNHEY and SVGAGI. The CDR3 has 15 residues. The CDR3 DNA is TGTGCCAGCAGTATCTCCAGTGTCCGCTCCTATGGCTACACCTTC. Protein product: CASSISSVRSYGYTF.

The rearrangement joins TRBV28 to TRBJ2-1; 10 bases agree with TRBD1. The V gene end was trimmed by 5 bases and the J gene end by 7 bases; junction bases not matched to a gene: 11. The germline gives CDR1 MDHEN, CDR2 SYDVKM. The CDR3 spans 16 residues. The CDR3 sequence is CASSRRQGAIRNEQFF. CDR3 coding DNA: TGTGCCAGCAGTAGGCGACAGGGGGCCATAAGGAATGAGCAGTTCTTC.

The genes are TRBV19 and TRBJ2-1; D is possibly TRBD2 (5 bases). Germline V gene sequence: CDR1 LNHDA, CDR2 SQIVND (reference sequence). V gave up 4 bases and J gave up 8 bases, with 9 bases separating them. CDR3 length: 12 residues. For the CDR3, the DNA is TGTGCCAGTAGTACCCTCGGGGATGAGCAGTTCTTC. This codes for CASSTLGDEQFF.

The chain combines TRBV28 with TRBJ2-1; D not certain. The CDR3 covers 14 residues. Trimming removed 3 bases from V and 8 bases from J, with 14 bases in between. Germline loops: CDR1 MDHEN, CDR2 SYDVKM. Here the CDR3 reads CASSFPLRIHEQFF. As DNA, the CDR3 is TGTGCCAGCAGTTTCCCCCTTAGGATCCATGAGCAGTTCTTC.

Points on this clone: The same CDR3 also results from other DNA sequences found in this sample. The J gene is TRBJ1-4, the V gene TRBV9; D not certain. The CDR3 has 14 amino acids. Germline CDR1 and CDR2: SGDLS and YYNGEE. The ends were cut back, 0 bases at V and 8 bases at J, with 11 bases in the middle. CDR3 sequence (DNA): TGTGCCAGCAGCGTAGCAGGCCAAGGGGAAAAACTGTTTTTT. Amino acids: CASSVAGQGEKLFF.

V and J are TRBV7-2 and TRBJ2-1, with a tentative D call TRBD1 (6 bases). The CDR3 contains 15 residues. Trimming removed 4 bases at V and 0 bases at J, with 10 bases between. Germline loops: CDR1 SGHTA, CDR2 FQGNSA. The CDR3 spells CASSYRVSSYNEQFF. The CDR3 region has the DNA TGTGCCAGCAGCTACAGGGTTAGCTCCTACAATGAGCAGTTCTTC.

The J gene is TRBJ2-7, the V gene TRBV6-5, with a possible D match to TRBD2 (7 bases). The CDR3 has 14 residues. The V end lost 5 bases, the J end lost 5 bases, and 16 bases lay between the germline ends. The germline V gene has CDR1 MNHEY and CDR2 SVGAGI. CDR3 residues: CASSREGGNNEQYF. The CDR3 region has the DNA TGTGCCAGCAGTCGCGAGGGGGGGAACAACGAGCAGTACTTC.

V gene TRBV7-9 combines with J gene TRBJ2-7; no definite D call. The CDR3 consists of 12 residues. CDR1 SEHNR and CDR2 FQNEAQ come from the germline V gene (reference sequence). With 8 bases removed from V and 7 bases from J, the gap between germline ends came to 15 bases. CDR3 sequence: CASERLLGEQYF. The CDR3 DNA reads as TGTGCCAGCGAGCGACTTTTGGGGGAGCAGTACTTC.

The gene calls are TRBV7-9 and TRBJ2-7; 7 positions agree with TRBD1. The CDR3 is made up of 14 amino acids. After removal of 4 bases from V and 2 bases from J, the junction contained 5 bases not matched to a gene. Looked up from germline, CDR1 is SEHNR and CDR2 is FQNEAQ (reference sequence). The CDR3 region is CASSSRDRAYEQYF. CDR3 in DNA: TGTGCCAGCAGCTCCCGGGACAGAGCCTACGAGCAGTACTTC.

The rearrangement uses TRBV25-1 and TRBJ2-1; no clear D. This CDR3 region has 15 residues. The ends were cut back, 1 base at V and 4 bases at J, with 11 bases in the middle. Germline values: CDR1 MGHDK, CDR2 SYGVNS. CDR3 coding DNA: TGTGCCAGCAGTGAATCAGTGCCACCTTACAATGAGCAGTTCTTC. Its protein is CASSESVPPYNEQFF.

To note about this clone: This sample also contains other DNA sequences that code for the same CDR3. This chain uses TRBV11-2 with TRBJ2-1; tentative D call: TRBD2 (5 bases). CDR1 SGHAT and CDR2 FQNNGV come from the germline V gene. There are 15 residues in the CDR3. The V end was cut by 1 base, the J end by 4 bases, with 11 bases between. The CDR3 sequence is CASSLGAVTYNEQFF. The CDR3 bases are TGTGCCAGCAGCTTAGGAGCGGTAACTTACAATGAGCAGTTCTTC.

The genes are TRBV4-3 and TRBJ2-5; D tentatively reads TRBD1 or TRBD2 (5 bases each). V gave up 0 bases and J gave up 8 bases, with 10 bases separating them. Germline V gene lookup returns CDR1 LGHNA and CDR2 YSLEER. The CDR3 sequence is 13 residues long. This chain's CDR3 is CASSQEPGATQYF. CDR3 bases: TGCGCCAGCAGCCAAGAACCCGGGGCCACCCAGTACTTC.

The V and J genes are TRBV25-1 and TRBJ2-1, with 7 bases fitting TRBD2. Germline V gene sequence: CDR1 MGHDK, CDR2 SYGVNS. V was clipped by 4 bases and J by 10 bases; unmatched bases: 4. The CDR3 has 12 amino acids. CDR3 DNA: TGTGCCAGCAGTGCGACTAGCCAGGAGCAGTTCTTC. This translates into CASSATSQEQFF.

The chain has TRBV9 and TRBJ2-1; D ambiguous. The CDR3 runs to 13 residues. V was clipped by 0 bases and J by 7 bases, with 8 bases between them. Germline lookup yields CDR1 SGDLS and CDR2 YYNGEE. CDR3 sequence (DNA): TGTGCCAGCAGCGTAGTGAGCCGGAATGAGCAGTTCTTC. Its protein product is CASSVVSRNEQFF.

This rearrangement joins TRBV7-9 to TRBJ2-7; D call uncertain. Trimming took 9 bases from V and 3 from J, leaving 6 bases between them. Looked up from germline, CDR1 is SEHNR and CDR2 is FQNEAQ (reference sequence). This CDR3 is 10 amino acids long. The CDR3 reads CASGIYEQYF. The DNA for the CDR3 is TGTGCCAGTGGAATCTACGAGCAGTACTTC. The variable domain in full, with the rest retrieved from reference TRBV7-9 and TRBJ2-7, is DTGVSQNPRHKITKRGQNVTFRCDPISEHNRLYWYRQTLGQGPEFLTYFQNEAQLEKSRLLSDRFSAERPKGSFSTLEIQRTEQGDSAMYLCASGIYEQYFGPGTRLTVT.